A selection of T cell receptor beta chains follows, all from one sample in a study of HIV-infected children after antiretroviral therapy interruption. Via MiXCR, TCRdb re-called the 3' RACE reads, giving one row per CDR3 protein. Counted here are about 83,000 distinct CDR3 sequences, 6.9% occurring once; the ten biggest clones make up about 1.1%. Sequences were derived from CD45RA+ CD4+ T cells from PBMCs, pooled from several time points, sampled from a donor given antiretroviral therapy, either interrupted or continuous. All receptors derive from a pool of human donors with HIV. CDR3s include the opening cysteine and the closing phenylalanine or tryptophan. The D gene is left open where the match is weak. The listing skips clone size in some rows; elsewhere it reads once, few, many or a size class.

clone_size	j_call	d_call	v_call	cdr3_aa	cdr3_nt
NA	TRBJ1-4	NA	TRBV23-1	CASSPGREPNEKLFF	TGTGCCAGCAGTCCTGGCCGGGAACCTAATGAAAAACTGTTTTTT
many	TRBJ2-1	NA	TRBV19	CASRTEGSSYNEQFF	TGTGCCAGTAGAACAGAGGGGAGCTCCTACAATGAGCAGTTCTTC
many	TRBJ2-1	TRBD2	TRBV7-9	CASSFRAGGHRYNEQFF	TGTGCCAGCAGCTTTAGGGCGGGGGGGCATCGCTACAATGAGCAGTTCTTC
few	TRBJ2-2	NA	TRBV10-3	CAISTGNTGELFF	TGTGCCATCAGTACGGGGAACACCGGGGAGCTGTTTTTT
many	TRBJ2-2	TRBD1	TRBV7-9	CASSRTGNGELFF	TGTGCCAGCAGCCGGACAGGGAATGGGGAGCTGTTTTTT
many	TRBJ1-5	NA	TRBV3-1	CASSQRGNQPQHF	TGTGCCAGCAGCCAGCGCGGCAATCAGCCCCAGCATTTT
NA	TRBJ2-1	TRBD2	TRBV6-2/TRBV6-3	CANTVTRAGVRSSYNEQFF	TGTGCCAACACCGTTACCCGAGCGGGGGTCCGAAGCTCCTACAATGAGCAGTTCTTC
many	TRBJ2-7	TRBD1	TRBV20-1	CSARVAGGPYEQYF	TGCAGTGCGAGAGTCGCAGGGGGTCCCTACGAGCAGTACTTC
many	TRBJ2-7	TRBD1	TRBV7-9	CASRSTGTGNYEQYF	TGTGCCAGCAGGTCTACCGGGACAGGGAACTACGAGCAGTACTTC
NA	TRBJ2-3	NA	TRBV6-2/TRBV6-3	CASSYGPTQYF	TGTGCCAGCAGTTATGGGCCGACGCAGTATTTT
many	TRBJ2-7	NA	TRBV11-3	CASSFSWDGTYEQYF	TGTGCCAGCAGTTTTTCGTGGGACGGAACCTACGAGCAGTACTTC
many	TRBJ2-1	TRBD1	TRBV7-3	CASSLGDRFYNEQFF	TGTGCCAGCAGCTTAGGGGACAGGTTCTACAATGAGCAGTTCTTC
NA	TRBJ2-3	NA	TRBV3-2	CASSQTGGSTDTQYF	TGTGCCAGCAGCCAGACCGGCGGAAGCACAGATACGCAGTATTTT
few	TRBJ2-7	TRBD2	TRBV20-1	CSARASGGANEQYF	TGCAGTGCTAGAGCTAGCGGGGGGGCTAACGAGCAGTACTTC
many	TRBJ2-3	NA	TRBV7-7	CASTLHIGADTQYF	TGTGCCAGCACCCTCCACATAGGCGCAGATACGCAGTATTTT
many	TRBJ1-5	NA	TRBV12-3/TRBV12-4	CASALRWGGNQPQHF	TGTGCCAGCGCCCTTCGGTGGGGGGGCAATCAGCCCCAGCATTTT
many	TRBJ2-7	TRBD2	TRBV20-1	CSATKDRQVAGDEQYF	TGCAGTGCGACCAAGGACAGGCAGGTAGCGGGGGACGAGCAGTACTTC
many	TRBJ1-5	NA	TRBV7-9	CASSFFGANQPQHF	TGTGCCAGCAGCTTTTTCGGAGCCAATCAGCCCCAGCATTTT
many	TRBJ1-6	NA	TRBV10-3	CASGDEPSPLYF	TGTGCCAGCGGTGATGAGCCTTCGCCCCTCTACTTT
many	TRBJ2-3	TRBD1	TRBV6-2/TRBV6-3	CASSYRPGQGILDTQYF	TGTGCCAGCAGTTACCGACCGGGACAGGGGATTTTAGATACGCAGTATTTT
many	TRBJ2-7	NA	TRBV12-3/TRBV12-4	CASHTRQAFIYEQYF	TGTGCCAGCCACACCCGACAGGCCTTTATCTACGAGCAGTACTTC
NA	TRBJ1-1	NA	TRBV7-8	CASSLFGQGNTEAFF	NA
many	TRBJ1-5	NA	TRBV6-5	CASSKGGQPQHF	TGTGCCAGCAGTAAAGGAGGCCAGCCCCAGCATTTT
many	TRBJ1-3	TRBD1	TRBV12-3/TRBV12-4	CASQRTGSGNTIYF	TGTGCCAGCCAAAGGACAGGTTCAGGAAACACCATATATTTT
few	TRBJ2-3	NA	TRBV20-1	CSAGDLDTQYF	TGCAGTGCTGGCGACCTGGATACGCAGTATTTT
many	TRBJ2-5	TRBD1	TRBV2	CASSDETGAQTQYF	TGTGCCAGCAGTGACGAGACAGGGGCACAGACCCAGTACTTC
NA	TRBJ1-1	NA	TRBV5-1	CASSSKAHLSNTEAFF	TGCGCCAGCAGCTCCAAGGCCCACCTAAGCAACACTGAAGCTTTCTTT
many	TRBJ1-4	NA	TRBV7-2	CASSTMTTRLFF	TGTGCCAGCAGCACCATGACGACACGACTGTTTTTT
NA	TRBJ1-5	NA	TRBV18	CASSATGFNQPQHF	TGTGCCAGCTCAGCAACAGGATTCAATCAGCCCCAGCATTTT
many	TRBJ1-6	NA	TRBV30	CAWSNQGRQYNSPLHF	TGTGCCTGGAGTAACCAGGGGAGGCAATATAATTCACCCCTCCACTTT
many	TRBJ2-1	TRBD1	TRBV14	CASSRTSGTGLYNEQFF	TGTGCCAGCAGCCGAACCTCCGGGACAGGGCTCTACAATGAGCAGTTCTTC
many	TRBJ2-3	TRBD1	TRBV7-8	CASSSPTGSTDTQYF	TGTGCCAGCAGCTCCCCGACAGGGAGCACAGATACGCAGTATTTT
many	TRBJ2-3	TRBD2	TRBV6-1	CASSETSGYTDTQYF	TGTGCCAGCAGTGAGACTAGCGGATACACAGATACGCAGTATTTT
few	TRBJ2-1	NA	TRBV12-3/TRBV12-4	CASSLHQGGHNEQFF	TGTGCCAGCAGCCTCCACCAGGGTGGGCACAATGAGCAGTTCTTC
many	TRBJ1-6	NA	TRBV20-1	CSATMNRVTPLHF	TGCAGTGCTACCATGAACAGGGTAACACCCCTCCACTTT
many	TRBJ2-3	NA	TRBV29-1	CSVRFFTDTQYF	TGCAGCGTGCGATTTTTCACAGATACGCAGTATTTT
many	TRBJ1-2	NA	TRBV11-3	CASSPLTDTDLYGYTF	TGTGCCAGCAGCCCCCTCACGGACACCGACCTGTATGGCTACACCTTC
many	TRBJ2-1	TRBD2	TRBV3-1	CASSQGPGGRAAGEQFF	TGTGCCAGCAGCCAAGGCCCTGGCGGGAGGGCCGCGGGTGAGCAGTTCTTC
many	TRBJ1-2	NA	TRBV20-1	CSARVTTNYGYTF	TGCAGTGCTAGGGTCACCACTAACTATGGCTACACCTTC
many	TRBJ2-1	TRBD1	TRBV18	CASSPPGQGVGEQFF	TGTGCCAGCTCACCCCCGGGACAGGGGGTTGGTGAGCAGTTCTTC